These T cell receptor beta chains were read from a single sample in a study of cytomegalovirus exposure and HLA in healthy donors. Profiled with immunoSEQ multiplex PCR; TCRdb holds only in-frame clones, not every one. The table includes fewer than 250,000 clones, roughly 73% detected once. Sequenced sample: PBMCs. These receptors originate from a woman under 40 in good health and CMV-seropositive. Each CDR3 is given with its conserved first and last residue. Fields, in order: D gene, J gene, clone size, V gene, CDR3 DNA, CDR3 protein. The D gene is left open where the match is weak. Clone size is shown for a subset of rows, as once, few, many or a class of expanded clone.

>.|TRBJ1-5|.|TRBV30
TGTGCCTGGAGTGTACAGGGAGGGGCCGCTACTCCCCAGCATTTT
CAWSVQGGAATPQHF
>.|TRBJ2-1|.|TRBV7-6
TGTGCCAGCAGCCCCCGAGGCGATGAGCAGTTCTTC
CASSPRGDEQFF
>TRBD1|TRBJ1-1|.|TRBV6-5
TGTGCCAGCAGTTTCACAGGGGGGAAAGCTTTCTTT
CASSFTGGKAFF
>.|TRBJ2-7|.|TRBV4-3
TGCGCCAGCAGCCAAACAACAGGCTGGGCCTCCTACGAGCAGTACTTC
CASSQTTGWASYEQYF
>.|TRBJ2-3|.|TRBV9
TGTGCCAGCAGCGGACTCCGCGATACGCAGTATTTT
CASSGLRDTQYF
>.|TRBJ1-4|.|TRBV5-4
TGTGCCAGCAGCCTCGACAGTAGTGAAAAACTGTTTTTT
CASSLDSSEKLFF
>TRBD1|TRBJ2-1|.|TRBV5-1
TGCGCCAGCAGCTTGCACTCAGGGGGCTCCTACAATGAGCAGTTCTTC
CASSLHSGGSYNEQFF
>.|TRBJ2-7|.|TRBV7-2
TGTGCCAGCAGCTTAGACTTCGCCTACGAGCAGTACTTC
CASSLDFAYEQYF
>TRBD1|TRBJ1-1|.|TRBV5-1
TGCGCCAGCAGCCCAGGGACAGGGGGGACTGAAGCTTTCTTT
CASSPGTGGTEAFF
>.|TRBJ2-1|.|TRBV18
TGTGCCAGCTCACCGAGACTAGGGGTTAATGAGCAGTTCTTC
CASSPRLGVNEQFF
>TRBD1|TRBJ1-1|few|TRBV10-3
TGTGCCATCAGTGTCGACAGGGCCACTGAAGCTTTCTTT
CAISVDRATEAFF
>.|TRBJ1-1|.|TRBV19
TGTGCCAGTAGTGCGTACATCGGGGTGAACACTGAAGCTTTCTTT
CASSAYIGVNTEAFF
>TRBD2|TRBJ2-3|.|TRBV30
TGTGCCTGGACGGTGACTAGCGCATCAGATACGCAGTATTTT
CAWTVTSASDTQYF
>TRBD2|TRBJ2-2|once|TRBV9
TGTGCCAGCAGCGCCCAGCGGGGGGGCACCACCGGGGAGCTGTTTTTT
CASSAQRGGTTGELFF
>TRBD2|TRBJ2-3|few|TRBV5-6
TGTGCCAGCAGCTACGCTGGAGGGGCGGGAGACACAGATACGCAGTATTTT
CASSYAGGAGDTDTQYF
>.|TRBJ2-5|.|TRBV4-2
TGTGCCAGCAGCCAAGGGAGTAGCGGCCTCTACCAAGAGACCCAGTACTTC
CASSQGSSGLYQETQYF
>TRBD1|TRBJ2-5|.|TRBV5-1
TGCGCCAGCAGCTCGGCGACAGGGAACCAAGAGACCCAGTACTTC
CASSSATGNQETQYF
>TRBD2|TRBJ2-5|.|TRBV28
TGTGCCAGCAGCCGATGGGCAGCCGGGACTAGCGGGGGACGGGGGACCCAGTACTTC
CASSRWAAGTSGGRGTQYF
>.|TRBJ2-3|.|TRBV7-2
TGTGCCAGCAGCTTAACGTCTAGCGGCACAGATACGCAGTATTTT
CASSLTSSGTDTQYF
>.|TRBJ2-7|few|TRBV5-1
TGCGCCAGCAGCTTGTGGTCCCAAGAGGAGGACGAGCAGTACTTC
CASSLWSQEEDEQYF
>TRBD2|TRBJ2-1|.|TRBV4-2
TGTGCCAGCAGCCAAGTAGCGGGGGGCTCGACCAACGAGCAGTTCTTC
CASSQVAGGSTNEQFF
>.|TRBJ2-1|.|TRBV9
TGTGCCAGCAGCGTACACACGGGAAAATCCTACAATGAGCAGTTCTTC
CASSVHTGKSYNEQFF
>TRBD2|TRBJ2-1|few|TRBV19
TGTGCCAGTAGTTCCCATTCCAGCGGGGGGGCCCGAGAGCAGTTCTTC
CASSSHSSGGAREQFF